Below, one T cell receptor beta chain is given with its context. Reverse transcribing all isolated RNA meant expressed TCRB transcripts were sequenced. Libraries were prepared by immunoSEQ multiplex PCR; TCRdb keeps only in-frame clonotypes and omits some of them. The sample has roughly 130,000 clones; about 10% are singletons. This record belongs to a study of beta chain features in type 1 diabetes. Germline V CDR1 and CDR2: MRHNA, SNTAGT. Trimming at V came to 2 bases and at J to 3 bases, leaving 5 bases not matched to a gene. The CDR3 runs 15 residues. The sample comprised central memory CD4+ T cells from blood. The J gene is TRBJ1-2, the V gene TRBV6-4; TRBD1 matches 8 bases. The source of this sequence is a man between 18 and 29 years old in good health. DNA of the CDR3: TGTGCCAGCAGTGACGCAGGGGGCGATCACTATGGCTACACCTTC. This encodes CASSDAGGDHYGYTF.